A selection of T cell receptor beta chains follows, all from one sample in a study of shared clonotypes between healthy human individuals. TCRdb keeps only in-frame clones here, not all; method: immunoSEQ multiplex PCR. The sample contains 2 million to 2.5 million clones, 85% to 95% of which appear only once. The sequencing sample was made of naive CD4+ T cells sorted from blood. The receptors were gathered from a man younger than 35 in good health. Each CDR3 is given with its conserved first and last residue. The D gene is left open where the match is weak. Clone size is stated in some rows and not others, as once, few, many or a class when expanded.

NA	TRBV4-1	TRBJ2-2	TRBD1	CASSQFAQGAGELFF	TGCGCCAGCAGCCAATTTGCACAGGGGGCCGGGGAGCTGTTTTTT
NA	TRBV30	TRBJ2-3	NA	CAWGPQSAPSTDTQYF	TGTGCCTGGGGGCCCCAGTCCGCTCCTAGCACAGATACGCAGTATTTT
NA	TRBV5-4	TRBJ2-7	TRBD1	CASSPTGGGYEQYF	TGTGCCAGCAGCCCGACAGGGGGCGGCTACGAGCAGTACTTC
NA	TRBV6-5	TRBJ2-7	NA	CASSYSKAYEQYF	TGTGCCAGCAGTTACTCGAAGGCCTACGAGCAGTACTTC
NA	TRBV10-3	TRBJ1-4	NA	CAISESEGAGEKLFF	TGTGCCATCAGTGAGTCTGAAGGGGCGGGCGAAAAACTGTTTTTT
NA	TRBV4-1	TRBJ2-7	NA	CASSRDRDSTYEQYF	TGCGCCAGCAGCCGTGACAGGGACTCAACCTACGAGCAGTACTTC
NA	TRBV5-1	TRBJ2-3	NA	CASSLMGADTQYF	TGCGCCAGCAGTCTCATGGGGGCAGATACGCAGTATTTT
NA	TRBV30	TRBJ1-4	NA	CAWSPGAGEKLFF	TGTGCCTGGAGTCCCGGGGCGGGTGAAAAACTGTTTTTT
NA	TRBV7-9	TRBJ2-1	NA	CASSLQYEQFF	TGTGCCAGCAGTCTTCAGTATGAGCAGTTCTTC
few	TRBV6-5	TRBJ2-2	NA	CASSYSTGAAGELFF	TGTGCCAGCAGTTACTCTACGGGGGCGGCCGGGGAGCTGTTTTTT
NA	TRBV5-4	TRBJ2-1	TRBD2	CASSLDSGLYNEQFF	TGTGCCAGCAGCTTGGATAGCGGGTTATACAATGAGCAGTTCTTC
once	TRBV6-6	TRBJ1-5	TRBD1	CASNQRTGGSNQPQHF	TGTGCCAGCAATCAACGGACAGGGGGATCGAATCAGCCCCAGCATTTT
NA	TRBV11-2	TRBJ2-7	TRBD1	CASSLGQGASYEQYF	TGTGCCAGCAGCTTAGGACAGGGTGCCTCCTACGAGCAGTACTTC
NA	TRBV2	TRBJ2-7	TRBD2	CASREMAGGYEQYF	TGTGCCAGCAGGGAGATGGCGGGAGGGTACGAGCAGTACTTC
once	TRBV4-3	TRBJ1-5	NA	CASSQDYLGRYSNQPQHF	TGCGCCAGCAGCCAAGATTATCTGGGCAGATATAGCAATCAGCCCCAGCATTTT
NA	TRBV11-2	TRBJ1-5	NA	CASSGDSNQPQHF	TGTGCCAGCAGCGGAGATAGCAATCAGCCCCAGCATTTT
NA	TRBV28	TRBJ2-7	NA	CASSSLTGAGWEQYF	TGTGCCAGCAGTTCCCTAACAGGGGCGGGGTGGGAGCAGTACTTC
NA	TRBV30	TRBJ2-7	NA	CAWSRGPTYEQYF	TGTGCCTGGAGTCGGGGCCCGACCTACGAGCAGTACTTC
NA	TRBV4-1	TRBJ1-1	TRBD1	CASRTTGQGAGEAFF	TGCGCCAGCAGAACAACGGGACAGGGGGCTGGTGAAGCTTTCTTT
once	TRBV10-3	TRBJ1-1	TRBD1	CAISDRGGGTEAFF	TGTGCCATCAGCGACAGGGGTGGGGGCACTGAAGCTTTCTTT
NA	TRBV5-1	TRBJ1-3	TRBD1	CASSPTGTGNTIYF	TGCGCCAGCAGCCCGACAGGGACCGGAAACACCATATATTTT
NA	TRBV19	TRBJ1-5	NA	CASSKWGDGQPQHF	TGTGCCAGTAGTAAGTGGGGGGATGGTCAGCCCCAGCATTTT
NA	TRBV5-4	TRBJ2-3	NA	CASSPPGAGTDTQYF	TGTGCCAGCAGCCCCCCAGGGGCGGGCACAGATACGCAGTATTTT
NA	TRBV19	TRBJ1-2	TRBD1	CASRRTGGADGYTF	TGTGCCAGTCGTAGGACAGGGGGCGCGGATGGCTACACCTTC
NA	TRBV7-9	TRBJ2-1	NA	CASSFQGGEQFF	TGTGCCAGCAGCTTCCAGGGTGGCGAGCAGTTCTTC
NA	TRBV10-3	TRBJ2-7	TRBD1	CAIRETGTGVHEQYF	TGTGCCATCAGGGAAACCGGGACAGGGGTCCACGAGCAGTACTTC
NA	TRBV15	TRBJ1-5	NA	CATSSVSSNQPQHF	TGTGCCACCAGCAGCGTCTCTAGCAATCAGCCCCAGCATTTT
NA	TRBV5-1	TRBJ2-2	TRBD1	CASSVRGQDGELFF	TGCGCCAGCAGCGTGAGGGGGCAGGACGGGGAGCTGTTTTTT
NA	TRBV6-6	TRBJ2-7	TRBD1	CASSYRDRSSYEQYF	TGTGCCAGCAGTTACCGGGACAGGAGCTCCTACGAGCAGTACTTC
once	TRBV5-4	TRBJ1-2	TRBD1	CASSSSGTGHYGYTF	TGTGCCAGCAGCTCTTCCGGGACAGGCCACTATGGCTACACCTTC
NA	TRBV30	TRBJ1-6	NA	CAWGRETVNSPLHF	TGTGCCTGGGGGAGAGAAACAGTTAATTCACCCCTCCACTTT
NA	TRBV2	TRBJ2-1	TRBD1	CASSGTGDNEQFF	TGTGCCAGCAGTGGGACAGGGGACAATGAGCAGTTCTTC
once	TRBV7-8	TRBJ1-1	NA	CASSQTYMNTEAFF	TGTGCCAGCAGCCAGACCTATATGAACACTGAAGCTTTCTTT
NA	TRBV4-1	TRBJ2-1	NA	CASSPGLVSYNEQFF	TGCGCCAGCAGCCCGGGACTCGTTTCCTACAATGAGCAGTTCTTC
NA	TRBV2	TRBJ1-1	NA	CASSTDENTEAFF	TGTGCCAGCTCGACAGACGAGAACACTGAAGCTTTCTTT
NA	TRBV7-8	TRBJ1-6	NA	CASSLGSTGQNSPLHF	TGTGCCAGCAGCTTAGGGAGCACAGGGCAAAATTCACCCCTCCACTTT
NA	TRBV2	TRBJ1-2	NA	CASSEALLYGAGYGYTF	TGTGCCAGCAGTGAAGCGCTTTTGTACGGGGCGGGCTATGGCTACACCTTC
NA	TRBV6-5	TRBJ1-2	TRBD1	CASGAGGSNYGYTF	TGTGCCAGCGGGGCAGGGGGAAGTAACTATGGCTACACCTTC
NA	TRBV7-2	TRBJ2-4	TRBD2	CASSTLAGYQNIQYF	TGTGCCAGCAGCACCTTAGCGGGATATCAAAACATTCAGTACTTC
NA	TRBV5-6	TRBJ1-1	TRBD1	CASSRDRGEAFF	TGTGCCAGCAGCAGGGACAGGGGGGAAGCTTTCTTT
NA	TRBV19	TRBJ2-7	NA	CASSKYLTATYEQYF	TGTGCCAGTAGCAAATACTTGACAGCGACCTACGAGCAGTACTTC
many	TRBV2	TRBJ1-2	TRBD1	CASSVGGQGFYGYTF	TGTGCCAGCAGTGTGGGAGGACAGGGGTTTTATGGCTACACCTTC
NA	TRBV30	TRBJ1-3	NA	CAWMEDGTISGNTIYF	TGTGCCTGGATGGAGGACGGGACCATCTCTGGAAACACCATATATTTT
NA	TRBV5-1	TRBJ2-5	TRBD2	CASSFGGGAETQYF	TGCGCCAGCAGCTTCGGCGGGGGGGCTGAGACCCAGTACTTC
NA	TRBV5-4	TRBJ2-3	TRBD1	CASSLWTGGASTDTQYF	TGTGCCAGCAGCTTGTGGACAGGGGGCGCCAGCACAGATACGCAGTATTTT